One and the same sample provided the 5 T cell receptor beta chains below, sequenced in a study of cytomegalovirus exposure and HLA in healthy donors. The table came from immunoSEQ multiplex PCR; TCRdb's copy has only in-frame clones and leaves some out. The sample yields some 150,000 clones, about 87% seen once. Specimen: PBMCs. The source of these receptors is a man aged 18 to 30 in good health and CMV-seropositive.

This chain uses TRBV28 with TRBJ1-1; 7 nucleotides agree with TRBD1. The CDR3 consists of 14 residues. Germline V gene lookup returns CDR1 MDHEN and CDR2 SYDVKM. The trim removed 8 bases at V and 5 bases at J, leaving 11 bases unmatched. The CDR3 spells CASPDRLSVTEAFF. CDR3 sequence (DNA): TGTGCCAGCCCGGACAGGTTGTCGGTTACTGAAGCTTTCTTT.

The V call is TRBV9, the J call TRBJ1-2, with 10 bases aligning to TRBD1. Trimming cost V 4 bases and J 7 bases; bases outside gene matches: 10. The CDR3 extends over 15 amino acids. Looked up from germline, CDR1 is SGDLS and CDR2 is YYNGEE. The CDR3 reads CASSPQTGGRVGYTF. CDR3 DNA sequence: TGTGCCAGCAGCCCCCAGACAGGGGGCAGGGTTGGCTACACCTTC.

The chain links TRBV10-1 to TRBJ2-1; a possible D gene is TRBD2 (6 bases). The CDR3 consists of 14 residues. Germline loops: CDR1 WNHNN, CDR2 SYGVQD (reference sequence). V dropped 2 bases and J dropped 8 bases, with 13 bases sitting between them. In DNA form, the CDR3 reads TGCGCCAGCAGTGAGCTGCGGGATTGGGATGAGCAGTTCTTC. It encodes CASSELRDWDEQFF.

Only one count was recorded for this clone. V usage is TRBV2 and J usage is TRBJ1-3, with 7 bases lining up with TRBD1. V dropped 7 bases and J dropped 4; count of bases not matched to a gene: 1. The CDR3 sequence is 12 residues long. From germline, CDR1 is SNHLY and CDR2 FYNNEI. CDR3 amino acids: CASMTGGNTIYF. The CDR3 DNA reads as TGTGCCAGCATGACAGGGGGAAACACCATATATTTT.

V and J are TRBV7-2 and TRBJ2-5; TRBD2 agrees at 8 bases. This CDR3 is built from 14 residues. Germline lookup yields CDR1 SGHTA and CDR2 FQGNSA. With V trimmed by 4 bases and J by 4 bases, 5 bases remained unmatched. CDR3: CASSSAGRGETQYF. In DNA, the CDR3 is TGTGCCAGCAGCTCTGCCGGGAGGGGAGAGACCCAGTACTTC.